The source of this TCR beta chain is a study of blood T cell repertoires in COVID-19. Study background: COVID-19 samples collected from the United States, Italy and Spain covered acute and convalescent phases. The cDNA or gDNA used as material had been derived from T cells, B-cell-depleted T cells, or PBMCs.

Per the original data handling: Amplified reference gene primers provided the basis for estimating nucleated cell counts. Assay: immunoSEQ multiplex PCR; the TCRdb copy retains only in-frame clones and omits some. The DNA gave D and trimming, while V, J and clone size come from that table. The sample gives 140,000 to 150,000 clones, 80% of which show up once; approximately 5% is in the top ten. Germline CDR1 is MNHEY and CDR2 is SVGAGI. Between the trimmed V and J ends, which lost 5 bases and 2 bases, there was a span of 12 bases. The CDR3 totals 15 residues. This receptor was identified in a woman between 50 and 59 years old with acute or convalescent COVID-19. Sequenced input: peripheral blood. The V call is TRBV6-5, the J call TRBJ2-2; D is possibly TRBD1 (6 bases). In nucleotides, the CDR3 is TGTGCCAGCAGTCCCAGGGGCGCAAACACCGGGGAGCTGTTTTTT. Its translation is CASSPRGANTGELFF.